This TCR beta chain was observed in a study of beta chain features in type 1 diabetes. For the study at large: Examined across all samples were about 110,000,000 sorted cells.

Findings of the study overall: The study found moderately but significantly shorter TCRB CDR3s in all four CD4+ subsets of Type 1 diabetes patients.

Turning to this clone: Its antigen is currently unknown.

Expressed TCRB transcripts were sequenced after all isolated RNA was converted to cDNA. Profiled with immunoSEQ multiplex PCR; TCRdb holds only in-frame clones, not every one. The repertoire holds approximately 250,000 clones, about a tenth seen once, with over 0.015% in the top ten. This CDR3 is built from 15 residues. The V end lost 1 base, the J end lost 3 bases, and 13 bases lay between the germline ends. Germline V lookup: CDR1 SGHAT, CDR2 FQNNGV. J is TRBJ2-7 and V is TRBV11-2, with D maybe TRBD1 (5 bases). The source material was naive CD4+ T cells from blood. The clonotype was recovered from a man aged 25 to 45 with type 1 diabetes. The CDR3 loop reads CASSLGTQTNYEQYF. The DNA of the CDR3 is TGTGCCAGCAGCTTAGGGACACAGACCAACTACGAGCAGTACTTC.